These 29 T cell receptor beta chains were sequenced from one sample in a study of identical twins. TCRdb reanalysed the 5' RACE reads using MiXCR and keeps one entry per CDR3 protein. The table has around 20,000 distinct CDR3 sequences, roughly 63% seen once. The sample was memory (CD45RO+) T cells sorted from blood. The receptors were gathered from a woman between 18 and 30 years old in good health. This table probably holds off-target reads from a library built for another chain.

The chain recombines TRBV2 with TRBJ2-1; 11 bases line up with TRBD2. The junction had 12 bases not matched to a gene; V was cut back by 8 bases and J by 15 bases. CDR3 length: 13 residues. Germline lookup yields CDR1 SNHLY and CDR2 FYNNEI. The CDR3 DNA reads TGTGCCAGCGGCCTAGCGGGAGGTACCTCCTGGTTCTTC. Protein product: CASGLAGGTSWFF.

This clonotype was counted once. The chain links TRBV7-3 to TRBJ2-1, with D possibly being TRBD1 (6 bases). Trimming pared 8 bases from V and 4 bases from J, leaving 18 bases between. Germline V gene lookup returns CDR1 SGHTA and CDR2 FQGTGA. The CDR3 runs 15 residues. CDR3 nucleotides: TGTGCCAGCGCAAAGGGGGTCCAGGGTTACAATGAGCAGTTCTTC. Translated: CASAKGVQGYNEQFF.

The chain joins TRBV4-1 to TRBJ1-5; D gene uncertain. V was pared by 0 bases and J by 11 bases, with 14 bases between. The CDR3 spans 14 residues. CDR1 is MGHRA and CDR2 is YSYEKL in the germline V gene. CDR3 DNA sequence: TGCGCCAGCAGCCAAGATCCGGGCTCTCTCTCCCAGCATTTT. It specifies CASSQDPGSLSQHF.

This chain uses TRBV15 with TRBJ2-1, with 8 positions matching TRBD1. J gave up 8 bases and V 0 bases, and 6 bases lay outside the gene matches. This CDR3 region has 15 residues. In germline, CDR1 is LNHNV, CDR2 YYDKDF (reference sequence). CDR3 amino acids: CATSRDGRGLDEQFF. DNA of the CDR3: TGTGCCACCAGCAGAGATGGCAGGGGGCTCGATGAGCAGTTCTTC.

This chain uses TRBV9 with TRBJ2-6, with unresolved D. The CDR3 loop spans 15 amino acids. Trimming cost V 4 bases and J 3 bases, with 11 bases left between them. Germline values: CDR1 SGDLS, CDR2 YYNGEE. CDR3 sequence: CASSPAIVGANVLTF. CDR3 DNA: TGTGCCAGCAGCCCCGCAATCGTTGGGGCCAACGTCCTGACTTTC.

V and J are TRBV19 and TRBJ1-2; D is ambiguous. Germline lookup yields CDR1 LNHDA and CDR2 SQIVND (reference sequence). The V and J ends lost 7 bases and 4 bases respectively, with 13 bases between them. The CDR3 is 13 residues long. CDR3 bases: TGTGCCAGTAAGGCTTCCGGATCCTATGGCTACACCTTC. This translates into CASKASGSYGYTF.

This clonotype was counted between two and nine times. The genes are TRBV29-1 and TRBJ2-2, with 9 positions matching TRBD2. The V and J ends lost 6 bases and 5 bases, in that order; junction bases with no gene match: 4. Germline CDR1 reads SQVTM; CDR2 reads ANQGSEA. This CDR3 spans 13 amino acids. CDR3 nucleotides: TGCAGCGTGGGTAGCGGGAGTACCGGGGAGCTGTTTTTT. This gives the protein CSVGSGSTGELFF.

This sequence joins TRBV15 and TRBJ2-5; no reliable D call. V was pared by 2 bases and J by 4 bases, with 5 bases between. CDR1 is LNHNV, CDR2 YYDKDF, per germline (reference sequence). This CDR3 has 12 amino acids. The CDR3 protein is CATSRHLETQYF. CDR3 sequence (DNA): TGTGCCACCAGCAGACACCTAGAGACCCAGTACTTC.

This clonotype was detected only a few times. This sequence joins TRBV2 and TRBJ2-2; 8 bases map to TRBD2. CDR1 is SNHLY, CDR2 FYNNEI, per germline. V lost 8 bases to trimming and J lost 5 bases; unmatched junction nucleotides: 10. The CDR3 is made up of 15 amino acids. The chain's CDR3 is CASDGGRPGTGELFF. CDR3 nucleotides: TGTGCCAGCGACGGCGGGAGGCCGGGGACCGGGGAGCTGTTTTTT.

The J gene is TRBJ2-7, the V gene TRBV20-1; 7 bases match TRBD2. Germline V gene lookup returns CDR1 DFQATT and CDR2 SNEGSKA (reference sequence). Unmatched junction bases numbered 9, after V lost 4 bases and J lost 0 bases. CDR3 size: 15 residues. The CDR3 nucleotides are TGCAGTGCTACATCACCTAGCGGAAGCTCCTACGAGCAGTACTTC. This sequence encodes CSATSPSGSSYEQYF.

This clonotype has just one count. This chain connects TRBV25-1 to TRBJ2-7, with D hard to call. Germline V gene sequence: CDR1 MGHDK, CDR2 SYGVNS. V was cut by 4 bases and J by 0 bases, with 10 bases left in between. The CDR3 loop spans 14 amino acids. CDR3 nucleotide sequence: TGTGCCAGCAGTGCGTACTTAAGCTCCTACGAGCAGTACTTC. Protein sequence: CASSAYLSSYEQYF.

This clonotype has just a few counts. The chain recombines TRBV9 with TRBJ2-1, with D unclear. The CDR3 is 13 amino acids. CDR1 is SGDLS and CDR2 is YYNGEE in the germline V gene. Deletions cut 0 bases from V and 9 bases from J, with 10 bases between. The CDR3 DNA sequence: TGTGCCAGCAGCGTAGATCCGCCGGGTGAGCAGTTCTTC. Translation: CASSVDPPGEQFF.

The V gene is TRBV3-1, the J gene TRBJ1-2, with D perhaps matching TRBD1 (5 bases). V lost 8 bases to trimming and J lost 4 bases, with 8 bases between them. Germline lookup yields CDR1 LGHDT and CDR2 YNNKEL (reference sequence). The CDR3 totals 11 residues. CDR3 sequence reads: CASSGGYGYTF. In nucleotides, the CDR3 is TGTGCCAGCTCCGGGGGCTATGGCTACACCTTC.

The V call is TRBV7-2, the J call TRBJ2-7, with 10 bases fitting TRBD2. Trimming at V came to 1 base and at J to 7 bases, leaving 10 bases not matched to a gene. CDR3 length equals 16 residues. CDR1 and CDR2 (germline): SGHTA, FQGNSA. CDR3 DNA sequence: TGTGCCAGCAGCTTAGTCCCCACTAGCGGGATGATGGAGCAGTACTTC. Protein product: CASSLVPTSGMMEQYF.

CDR3 DNA sequence: TGCGCCAGCAGCCGGGCAGGGTACAATGAGCAGTTCTTC. It encodes CASSRAGYNEQFF. This chain links TRBV4-3 with TRBJ2-1; D may be TRBD1 (5 bases). In germline, CDR1 is LGHNA, CDR2 YSLEER. V gave up 4 bases and J gave up 4 bases, with 8 bases separating them. This CDR3 has 13 amino acids.

The sample holds a few counts of this clonotype. V gene TRBV20-1 combines with J gene TRBJ2-1; 7 nucleotides align to TRBD2. The V segment lost 5 bases and the J segment 7 bases; nucleotides outside the gene matches: 17. Germline-derived CDR1 and CDR2 are DFQATT and SNEGSKA (reference sequence). This CDR3 is built from 16 residues. The CDR3: CSAGSSVGRAWNEQFF. The CDR3 DNA reads as TGCAGTGCTGGCTCAAGCGTAGGGAGGGCTTGGAATGAGCAGTTCTTC.

The chain couples TRBV6-2 or TRBV6-3 to TRBJ2-1, with D perhaps TRBD2 (5 bases). V lost 5 bases to trimming and J lost 3 bases, with 14 bases between them. This CDR3 has 15 amino acids. Germline loops: CDR1 MNHEY, CDR2 SVGEGT. The CDR3 region is CASSAHTSIYNEQFF. The CDR3 nucleotides are TGTGCCAGCAGTGCCCACACTAGTATCTACAATGAGCAGTTCTTC.

This chain joins TRBV25-1 and TRBJ2-1; D unclear. Between the trimmed V and J ends, which lost 6 bases and 8 bases, there was a span of 11 bases. The CDR3 loop spans 12 amino acids. In germline, CDR1 is MGHDK, CDR2 SYGVNS. The CDR3 DNA sequence: TGTGCCAGCAGCCACCCGGGCGATGAGCAGTTCTTC. Encoded protein: CASSHPGDEQFF.

The rearrangement uses TRBV13 and TRBJ2-7, with 7 bases aligning to TRBD2. The CDR3 has 12 residues. The germline V gene has CDR1 PRHDT and CDR2 FYEKMQ (reference sequence). V lost 7 bases to trimming and J lost 4 bases; unmatched junction nucleotides: 4. CDR3 bases: TGTGCCAGCACCCCGGGGGGTTACGAGCAGTACTTC. Residues: CASTPGGYEQYF.

The CDR3, as DNA: TGCAGCGCAAAGGGTGGTATGGAAACCTACGAGCAGTACTTC. This encodes CSAKGGMETYEQYF. This chain links TRBV29-1 with TRBJ2-7; D is undetermined. Trimming pared 7 bases from V and 2 bases from J, leaving 18 bases between. CDR1 is SQVTM, CDR2 ANQGSEA, per germline. The CDR3 length is 14 residues.

The rearrangement joins TRBV19 to TRBJ2-1, with TRBD2 matching 16 bases. Germline V gene data show CDR1 as LNHDA and CDR2 as SQIVND (reference sequence). This CDR3 has 15 amino acids. V lost 5 bases to trimming and J lost 9 bases; unmatched junction nucleotides: 4. The CDR3 protein is CASSPGTSGRVEQFF. The CDR3 DNA is TGTGCCAGTAGTCCAGGGACTAGCGGGAGGGTTGAGCAGTTCTTC.

This chain uses TRBV27 with TRBJ1-6, with D perhaps TRBD1 (6 bases). V was cut by 6 bases and J by 7 bases, with 19 bases left in between. This CDR3 has 16 residues. CDR1 and CDR2 from the germline V gene are MNHEY and SMNVEV (reference sequence). DNA of the CDR3: TGTGCCAGCAGGGGTCAACAGGGTACTGGGAATTCACCCCTCCACTTT. Amino acid sequence: CASRGQQGTGNSPLHF.

This chain joins TRBV19 and TRBJ2-1; the D gene could be TRBD1 or TRBD2 (5 bases each). Trimming shortened V by 6 bases and J by 5 bases, and 17 bases separated the two germline ends. This CDR3 contains 15 residues. From germline, CDR1 is LNHDA and CDR2 SQIVND (reference sequence). CDR3 in DNA: TGTGCCAGTAGGATTGAGGGGTTACCTAACAATGAGCAGTTCTTC. This sequence encodes CASRIEGLPNNEQFF.

This clonotype was counted between two and nine times. The gene calls are TRBV6-2 or TRBV6-3 and TRBJ2-7, with a tentative D call TRBD2 (5 bases). Between the trimmed V and J ends, which lost 11 bases and 2 bases, there was a span of 16 bases. This CDR3 has 13 amino acids. From germline, CDR1 is MNHEY and CDR2 SVGEGT. The CDR3 coding sequence is TGTGCCGGCCGTGGAGGAGCGACCTACGAGCAGTACTTC. As protein: CAGRGGATYEQYF.

This clonotype came up once. The gene calls are TRBV27 and TRBJ2-3; 10 positions agree with TRBD2. CDR1 and CDR2 (germline): MNHEY, SMNVEV (reference sequence). V shed 7 bases and J 2 bases; nucleotides not matched to a gene: 6. The CDR3 spans 15 residues. For the CDR3, the DNA is TGTGCCAGCACTCAACTAGCGGGATTCACAGATACGCAGTATTTT. It codes for CASTQLAGFTDTQYF.

The V call is TRBV11-2, the J call TRBJ2-1; TRBD2 is a possible D gene (6 bases). The CDR3 has 13 residues. CDR1 is SGHAT, CDR2 FQNNGV, per germline. Trimming stripped 10 bases from V and 9 bases from J, with 19 bases between. The CDR3, as DNA: TGTGCCATCGGTGGGCGTTGGGGAGGTGAGCAGTTCTTC. It is translated as CAIGGRWGGEQFF.

This clonotype is labeled as large (0.1 to 1%). This chain links TRBV29-1 with TRBJ2-7; a weak D match, TRBD2 (6 bases). The CDR3 runs 14 residues. V gave up 4 bases and J gave up 0 bases, with 13 bases separating them. Germline CDR1 reads SQVTM; CDR2 reads ANQGSEA. The CDR3 DNA follows: TGCAGCGTTGTTCTTGTGGGGGGCTCCTACGAGCAGTACTTC. Protein sequence: CSVVLVGGSYEQYF.

J is TRBJ2-1 and V is TRBV7-3, with D perhaps matching TRBD2 (6 bases). From germline, CDR1 is SGHTA and CDR2 FQGTGA. This CDR3 has 14 amino acids. Trimming took off 1 base at V and 6 bases at J, with 10 bases between the two ends. The CDR3 DNA reads TGTGCCAGCAGCTTAATGGCTAGCGTCAATGAGCAGTTCTTC. This codes for CASSLMASVNEQFF.

The CDR3 coding sequence is TGTGCCAGCAGTGAAACAGGGGGCGAACGTCAGCCCCAGCATTTT. Translated: CASSETGGERQPQHF. The chain couples TRBV6-1 to TRBJ1-5, with 9 bases fitting TRBD1. The length of the CDR3 is 15 residues. J lost 6 bases, V lost 2 bases, and 5 bases had no gene match. Germline V gives CDR1 MNHNS, CDR2 SASEGT.